Each of the 18 T cell receptor beta chains below was sequenced from the same sample in a study of T cells in localized non-small cell lung cancer. Assay: immunoSEQ multiplex PCR; the TCRdb copy retains only in-frame clones and omits some. The sample holds 90,000 to 95,000 clones; roughly 91% are singletons and the top ten take roughly 4.3%. This specimen was PBMCs, taken before any cancer treatment. All receptors come from a woman between 35 and 75 years old with stage II squamous cell lung carcinoma.

The chain recombines TRBV4-1 with TRBJ2-1; D is unclear. Germline V gene data show CDR1 as MGHRA and CDR2 as YSYEKL. V dropped 1 base and J dropped 12 bases, with 10 bases sitting between them. The CDR3 is 12 amino acids. CDR3 nucleotides: TGCGCCAGCAGCCAAGTTGCGACCTGGCAGTTCTTC. Protein product: CASSQVATWQFF.

The rearrangement joins TRBV5-1 to TRBJ2-7; D is uncertain. This CDR3 contains 13 residues. Germline V lookup: CDR1 SGHRS, CDR2 YFSETQ. The germline V and J ends were trimmed by 0 bases and 3 bases, with 7 bases remaining between them. DNA of the CDR3: TGCGCCAGCAGCTTGGGCGAGTTCTACGAGCAGTACTTC. Its translation is CASSLGEFYEQYF. The whole variable domain, remainder taken from reference TRBV5-1 and TRBJ2-7, is KAGVTQTPRYLIKTRGQQVTLSCSPISGHRSVSWYQQTPGQGLQFLFEYFSETQRNKGNFPGRFSGRQFSNSRSEMNVSTLELGDSALYLCASSLGEFYEQYFGPGTRLTVT.

The V call is TRBV15, the J call TRBJ1-2; TRBD1 is a possible D gene (6 bases). Germline V gene lookup returns CDR1 LNHNV and CDR2 YYDKDF (reference sequence). V gave up 1 base and J gave up 5 bases, with 17 bases separating them. CDR3 length: 16 amino acids. This chain's CDR3 is CATSRGPYRVDYGYTF. The CDR3 bases are TGTGCCACCAGCAGAGGGCCCTACAGGGTAGATTATGGCTACACCTTC.

The CDR3 is CAIGDSPNQPQHF. CDR3 nucleotides: TGTGCCATCGGGGACAGTCCTAATCAGCCCCAGCATTTT. The rearrangement uses TRBV10-3 and TRBJ1-5; 7 bases are shared with TRBD1. Germline V gives CDR1 ENHRY, CDR2 SYGVKD. CDR3 length equals 13 residues. The V and J ends lost 8 bases and 4 bases, in that order; junction bases with no gene match: 5.

In regard to this clone: One end of the junction varies from germline; a read error may be responsible. The chain employs TRBV15 and TRBJ2-3; TRBD2 matches 8 bases. The CDR3 contains 16 residues. Per the germline V gene, CDR1 is LNHNV and CDR2 is YYDKDF (reference sequence). The CDR3 protein is CVTSRDPSGSTDTQYF. DNA for the CDR3: TGTGTCACCAGCAGAGATCCTAGCGGGAGCACAGATACGCAGTATTTT. Looking up the rest from reference TRBV15 and TRBJ2-3 gives the full variable domain: DAMVIQNPRYQVTQFGKPVTLSCSQTLNHNVMYWYQQKSSQAPKLLFHYYDKDFNNEADTPDNFQSRRPNTSFCFLDIRSPGLGDTAMYLCVTSRDPSGSTDTQYFGPGTRLTVL.

The table lists this clone with a count of one. The junction does not match germline at one end; this may be a read error. The DNA of the CDR3 is TGTGCCAGCAGCTTAGCGAAAAAAGTCGGCAGGGGGTTGCTCTTC. Its translation is CASSLAKKVGRGLLF. The chain uses TRBV7-2 and TRBJ2-1, with TRBD1 matching 7 bases. The CDR3 covers 15 residues. Germline V gene data show CDR1 as SGHTA and CDR2 as FQGNSA.

The chain combines TRBV20-1 with TRBJ1-5; D is ambiguous. The CDR3 has 11 amino acids. Germline values: CDR1 DFQATT, CDR2 SNEGSKA (reference sequence). The germline V and J ends were trimmed by 6 bases and 7 bases, with 10 bases remaining between them. Written as DNA, the CDR3 is TGCAGTGCCGCGAAGGGCCAGCCCCAGCATTTT. Residues: CSAAKGQPQHF.

The chain couples TRBV7-9 to TRBJ2-7; D unresolved. Germline CDR1 reads SEHNR; CDR2 reads FQNEAQ (reference sequence). CDR3 length: 11 amino acids. Trimming stripped 8 bases from V and 3 bases from J, with 8 bases between. CDR3 bases: TGTGCCAGCCGGATCCACTACGAGCAGTACTTC. Protein: CASRIHYEQYF.

The chain couples TRBV12-5 to TRBJ2-6, with 7 bases lining up with TRBD2. Germline V gene lookup returns CDR1 LGHNT and CDR2 FRNRAP. With V trimmed by 6 bases and J by 4 bases, 3 bases remained unmatched. This CDR3 is built from 14 residues. The CDR3 region is CASGAGPGANVLTF. The CDR3 DNA reads as TGTGCTAGTGGAGCGGGGCCAGGGGCCAACGTCCTGACTTTC.

This clone appeared once. The chain is built from TRBV6-1 and TRBJ1-1; D is unresolved. V lost 7 bases to trimming and J lost 1 base, with 10 bases between them. Germline V gene data show CDR1 as MNHNS and CDR2 as SASEGT. This CDR3 is 13 amino acids long. CDR3 sequence reads: CASIITQNTEAFF. The CDR3, as DNA: TGTGCCAGCATTATAACACAGAACACTGAAGCTTTCTTT.

The chain couples TRBV10-1 to TRBJ1-2; D is ambiguous. This CDR3 is built from 12 residues. Germline assignment: CDR1 WNHNN and CDR2 SYGVQD (reference sequence). V dropped 2 bases and J dropped 7 bases, with 8 bases sitting between them. CDR3 residues: CASSEPGFGYTF. The CDR3 DNA follows: TGCGCCAGCAGTGAGCCTGGATTTGGCTACACCTTC.

The chain links TRBV10-3 to TRBJ2-5, with D unresolved. The CDR3 sequence is 12 residues long. The germline CDR1 and CDR2 sequences are ENHRY and SYGVKD. V shed 3 bases and J shed 4 bases, with 6 bases lying between them. CDR3 bases: TGTGCCATCAGTGACGTAGTAGAGACCCAGTACTTC. This encodes CAISDVVETQYF.

The chain carries TRBV28 and TRBJ1-4; no definite D call. Germline V lookup: CDR1 MDHEN, CDR2 SYDVKM. The CDR3 has 15 amino acids. V lost 6 bases and J 6 bases, leaving 17 bases between the germline ends. The CDR3 here is CASSPGGSRDEKLFF. DNA of the CDR3: TGTGCCAGCAGCCCCGGCGGCTCGCGGGATGAAAAACTGTTTTTT.

The chain employs TRBV7-6 and TRBJ2-2; D unresolved. CDR1 is SGHVS, CDR2 FNYEAQ, per germline. CDR3 length: 11 residues. V lost 5 bases to trimming and J lost 10 bases, with 8 bases between them. The CDR3 loop is CASSLTEELFF. The DNA for the CDR3 is TGTGCCAGCAGCCTAACAGAGGAGCTGTTTTTT.

V and J are TRBV7-7 and TRBJ2-1; 7 bases map to TRBD1. The germline gives CDR1 SSHAT, CDR2 FNYEAQ (reference sequence). Trimming cost V 5 bases and J 7 bases; bases outside gene matches: 14. The CDR3 is 16 residues long. The CDR3 spells CASSALRAGGKNEQFF. Written as DNA, the CDR3 is TGTGCCAGCAGCGCACTAAGGGCAGGGGGAAAGAATGAGCAGTTCTTC.

J is TRBJ1-6 and V is TRBV7-8; 7 nucleotides match TRBD1. Germline trimming cut 1 base from V and 8 bases from J; bases unmatched to any gene: 5. Germline values: CDR1 SGHVS, CDR2 FQNEAQ. The CDR3 spans 15 residues. The CDR3 DNA follows: TGTGCCAGCAGCTTAGGGGCAGGGGGGTATTCACCCCTCCACTTT. This encodes CASSLGAGGYSPLHF.

V gene TRBV19 combines with J gene TRBJ2-5; 14 bases agree with TRBD2. This CDR3 comprises 17 residues. With V trimmed by 3 bases and J by 1 base, 4 bases remained unmatched. Germline V gives CDR1 LNHDA, CDR2 SQIVND (reference sequence). The CDR3 here is CASSIRTSGGRQETQYF. The CDR3 DNA sequence: TGTGCCAGTAGTATCCGGACTAGCGGGGGGCGCCAAGAGACCCAGTACTTC.

This chain connects TRBV6-4 to TRBJ1-2, with 10 bases lining up with TRBD1. The germline V gene has CDR1 MRHNA and CDR2 SNTAGT. V shed 9 bases and J 4 bases; nucleotides not matched to a gene: 8. This CDR3 comprises 14 residues. The CDR3 spells CASKPTGGFYGYTF. The CDR3 region has the DNA TGTGCCAGTAAACCGACAGGGGGCTTCTATGGCTACACCTTC.